This TCR beta chain was identified during a study of OX40 agonist ivuxolimab in advanced cancers. Whole-study context: Melanoma, hepatocellular carcinoma, head and neck or renal cell cancer occurred in dose-escalation patients. Allowance was made for prior anti-PD-1, anti-PD-L1 or anti-CTLA-4 therapy, and about 40% had some.

Trimming took 6 bases from V and 4 from J, leaving 13 bases between them. The CDR3 totals 14 residues. Germline CDR1 reads MDHEN; CDR2 reads SYDVKM. The repertoire was sequenced with immunoSEQ multiplex PCR; TCRdb's copy has only in-frame clones and lacks some. The sample yields around 16,000 clones, around 88% seen once. The chain recombines TRBV28 with TRBJ1-3; no definite D call. The receptor's source is an adult with an advanced solid tumor such as melanoma, head and neck, liver or kidney cancer. The sample here was CD4+ or CD8+ T cells sorted from blood, taken in a trial of the OX40 agonist ivuxolimab. This CDR3 is CASRGGVVGNTIYF. The CDR3 region has the DNA TGTGCCAGCAGGGGTGGGGTGGTGGGAAACACCATATATTTT.